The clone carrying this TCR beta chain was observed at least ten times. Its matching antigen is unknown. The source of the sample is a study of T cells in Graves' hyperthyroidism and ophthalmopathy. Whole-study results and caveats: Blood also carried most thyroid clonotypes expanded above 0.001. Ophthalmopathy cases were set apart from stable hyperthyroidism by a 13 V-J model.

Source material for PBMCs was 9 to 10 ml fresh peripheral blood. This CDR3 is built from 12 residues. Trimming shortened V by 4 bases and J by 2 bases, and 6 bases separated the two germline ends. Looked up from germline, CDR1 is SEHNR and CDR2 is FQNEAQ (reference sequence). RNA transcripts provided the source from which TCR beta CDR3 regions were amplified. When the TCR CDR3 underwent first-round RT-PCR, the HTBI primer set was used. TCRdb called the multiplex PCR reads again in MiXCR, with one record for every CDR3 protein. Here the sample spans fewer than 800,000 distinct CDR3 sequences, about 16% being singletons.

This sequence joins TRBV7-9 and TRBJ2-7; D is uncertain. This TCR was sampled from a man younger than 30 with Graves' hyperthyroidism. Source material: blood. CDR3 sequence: CASSSLTYEQYF. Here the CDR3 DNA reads TGTGCCAGCAGCTCTCTAACCTACGAGCAGTACTTC.